The next 15 T cell receptor beta chains were all read from a single sample in a study of CD8 T cells in ankylosing spondylitis. Study-level findings and limits: Ankylosing spondylitis blood appeared to be characterized by a TCR beta motif of roughly eight highly homologous variants.

Antigen specificity for these receptors is unknown. TCRdb ran MiXCR on the 5' RACE reads and lists one entry per CDR3 protein. Among approximately 520,000 distinct CDR3 sequences listed, over 4% were seen once. What was sequenced was blood, either unsorted or a sorted T cell fraction (not recorded which). Receptor source: a male donor with ankylosing spondylitis.

This clonotype was recorded at least ten times. The chain carries TRBV12-5 and TRBJ1-2; D may be TRBD1 (5 bases). Germline values: CDR1 LGHNT, CDR2 FRNRAP. V was clipped by 5 bases and J by 1 base, with 20 bases between them. This CDR3 region has 17 residues. In nucleotides, the CDR3 is TGTGCTAGTGGTCTCCAACCTGGGGCCCCCTATAACTATGGCTACACCTTC. Residues: CASGLQPGAPYNYGYTF. The full variable domain, completed using reference TRBV12-5 and TRBJ1-2, is DARVTQTPRHKVTEMGQEVTMRCQPILGHNTVFWYRQTMMQGLELLAYFRNRAPLDDSGMPKDRFSAEMPDATLATLKIQPSEPRDSAVYFCASGLQPGAPYNYGYTFGSGTRLTVV.

This clonotype came up many times. The gene calls are TRBV4-3 and TRBJ1-5; 7 nucleotides match TRBD1. V trimming: 0 bases; J trimming: 4 bases; junction bases outside the gene matches: 6. The germline CDR1 and CDR2 sequences are LGHNA and YSLEER. This CDR3 has 16 amino acids. As DNA, the CDR3 is TGCGCCAGCAGCCAAGATTGGGACAGCAGTAATCAGCCCCAGCATTTT. Protein product: CASSQDWDSSNQPQHF.

This clonotype was detected many times. The chain links TRBV20-1 to TRBJ2-3; 11 nucleotides agree with TRBD2. The CDR3 is made up of 13 amino acids. CDR1 and CDR2 (germline): DFQATT, SNEGSKA (reference sequence). CDR3 nucleotide sequence: TGCAGCGGGGGACTAGCGGGCACAGATACGCAGTATTTT. It codes for CSGGLAGTDTQYF.

With regard to this clonotype: A read error may produce the germline difference seen at one junction end. The V and J genes are TRBV20-1 and TRBJ1-3, with D possibly TRBD1 on 5 matching bases. The CDR3 extends over 17 amino acids. Germline loops: CDR1 DFQATT, CDR2 SNEGSKA (reference sequence). As DNA, the CDR3 is TGCAGTTCTAGAAGGTCCCGGGGCGCCCACTCTGGAAACACCATATATTTT. The encoded protein is CSSRRSRGAHSGNTIYF.

This rearrangement joins TRBV5-6 to TRBJ2-3; D could derive from TRBD1 or TRBD2 (5 bases each). The CDR3 spans 16 residues. The V and J ends lost 4 bases and 2 bases respectively, with 17 bases between them. CDR1 is SGHDT, CDR2 YYEEEE, per germline. The CDR3 coding sequence is TGTGCCAGCAGCGCGTTACTGGGGACCTACACAGATACGCAGTATTTT. The encoded protein is CASSALLGTYTDTQYF.

Here the CDR3 DNA reads TGTGCCAGCAGCCAAGCGGGTCAGACCCCCGCGCAGTATTTT. Its translation: CASSQAGQTPAQYF. The J gene is TRBJ2-3, the V gene TRBV4-2; D gene unclear. V shed 1 base and J shed 10 bases, with 15 bases lying between them. Germline loops: CDR1 LGHNA, CDR2 YNFKEQ. This CDR3 is 14 amino acids long.

This clonotype was recorded many times. The chain is built from TRBV4-3 and TRBJ1-5, with 10 bases identical to TRBD1. This CDR3 has 18 residues. Germline V CDR1 and CDR2: LGHNA, YSLEER. The V and J ends lost 0 bases and 7 bases, in that order; junction bases with no gene match: 12. CDR3 loop: CASSQDYNRDRGGQPQHF. Here the CDR3 DNA reads TGCGCCAGCAGCCAAGATTATAATCGGGACAGGGGAGGGCAGCCCCAGCATTTT.

This clonotype was counted many times. The chain links TRBV29-1 to TRBJ2-7; D possibly corresponds to TRBD2 (5 bases). The CDR3 is made up of 13 amino acids. With 7 bases removed from V and 4 bases from J, the gap between germline ends came to 17 bases. Germline V CDR1 and CDR2: SQVTM, ANQGSEA. CDR3 DNA sequence: TGCAGCGCCCAACTAGGTATTGGGTACGAGCAGTACTTC. Translated: CSAQLGIGYEQYF.

This clonotype was seen many times. The chain joins TRBV20-1 to TRBJ2-5; D remains unclear. CDR3 size: 11 residues. V lost 4 bases, J lost 5 bases, and 8 bases lay in between. Germline lookup yields CDR1 DFQATT and CDR2 SNEGSKA (reference sequence). The CDR3 here is CSANRRETQYF. The CDR3, as DNA: TGCAGTGCTAACCGTAGGGAGACCCAGTACTTC.

This clonotype was seen more than once but under ten times. The chain uses TRBV28 and TRBJ2-7; no clear D. Per the germline V gene, CDR1 is MDHEN and CDR2 is SYDVKM. The ends were cut back, 6 bases at V and 9 bases at J, with 15 bases in the middle. There are 12 residues in the CDR3. CDR3 coding DNA: TGTGCCAGCAGGCTACAGAGTAGGGTGCAGTACTTC. Translated, it gives CASRLQSRVQYF.

This clonotype was counted ten times or more. This chain uses TRBV27 with TRBJ1-4, with no clear D. Trimming stripped 8 bases from V and 0 bases from J, with 13 bases between. There are 15 residues in the CDR3. Germline assignment: CDR1 MNHEY and CDR2 SMNVEV (reference sequence). The CDR3 here is CASGSYGATNEKLFF. The CDR3 DNA follows: TGTGCCAGCGGCTCATACGGTGCAACTAATGAAAAACTGTTTTTT.

This clonotype was observed many times. V usage is TRBV10-3 and J usage is TRBJ2-5; TRBD2 agrees at 9 bases. This CDR3 has 14 amino acids. V was clipped by 5 bases and J by 2 bases; unmatched bases: 3. Germline-derived CDR1 and CDR2 are ENHRY and SYGVKD. This chain's CDR3 is CAISPGLAQETQYF. CDR3 in DNA: TGTGCCATCAGTCCGGGACTAGCTCAAGAGACCCAGTACTTC.

The table lists this clonotype with many counts. The genes are TRBV4-2 and TRBJ2-5; maybe TRBD1 (5 bases). Between the trimmed V and J ends, which lost 1 base and 5 bases, there was a span of 11 bases. This CDR3 region has 14 residues. Germline lookup yields CDR1 LGHNA and CDR2 YNFKEQ. The CDR3 here is CASSQVSGSETQYF. CDR3 nucleotides: TGTGCCAGCAGCCAAGTTTCAGGGTCGGAGACCCAGTACTTC.

V usage is TRBV4-3 and J usage is TRBJ1-4; 7 bases are shared with TRBD1. V trimming: 3 bases; J trimming: 8 bases; junction bases outside the gene matches: 9. Germline CDR1 and CDR2: LGHNA and YSLEER. CDR3 size: 15 residues. DNA for the CDR3: TGCGCCAGCAGCCACGGTGACAGGGCCGAAGAAAAACTGTTTTTT. Amino acids: CASSHGDRAEEKLFF.

This clonotype has at least ten counts. V usage is TRBV27 and J usage is TRBJ2-5, with TRBD1 matching over 8 bases. J lost 7 bases, V lost 1 base, and 17 bases had no gene match. Germline assignment: CDR1 MNHEY and CDR2 SMNVEV (reference sequence). The CDR3 contains 18 residues. The CDR3 coding sequence is TGTGCCAGCAGTTTATTTGGGACAGGCGGGGCCGGTTACGGGACCCAGTACTTC. This encodes CASSLFGTGGAGYGTQYF.